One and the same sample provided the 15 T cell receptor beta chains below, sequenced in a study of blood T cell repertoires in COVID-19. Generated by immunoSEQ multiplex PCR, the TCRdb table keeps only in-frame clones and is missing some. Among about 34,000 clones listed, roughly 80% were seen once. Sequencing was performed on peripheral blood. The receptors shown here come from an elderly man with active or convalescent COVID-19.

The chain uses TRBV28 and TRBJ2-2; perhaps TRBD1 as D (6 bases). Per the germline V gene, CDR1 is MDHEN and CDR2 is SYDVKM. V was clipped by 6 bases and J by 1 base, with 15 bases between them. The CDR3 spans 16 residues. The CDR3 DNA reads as TGTGCCAGCAGCCCAGGGGTTTATGGGAACACCGGGGAGCTGTTTTTT. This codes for CASSPGVYGNTGELFF.

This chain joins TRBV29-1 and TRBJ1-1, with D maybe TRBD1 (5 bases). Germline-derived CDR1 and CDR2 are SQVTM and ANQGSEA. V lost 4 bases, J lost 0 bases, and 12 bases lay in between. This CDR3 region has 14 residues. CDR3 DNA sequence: TGCAGCGTTGTATTCCTACAGGTGAACACTGAAGCTTTCTTT. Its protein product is CSVVFLQVNTEAFF.

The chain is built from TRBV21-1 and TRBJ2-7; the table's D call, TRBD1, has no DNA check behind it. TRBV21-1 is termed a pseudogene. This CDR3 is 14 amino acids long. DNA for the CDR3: TGTGCCAGCAGCAAAGGGCCACCTTACTACGAGCAGTACTTC. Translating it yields CASSKGPPYYEQYF.

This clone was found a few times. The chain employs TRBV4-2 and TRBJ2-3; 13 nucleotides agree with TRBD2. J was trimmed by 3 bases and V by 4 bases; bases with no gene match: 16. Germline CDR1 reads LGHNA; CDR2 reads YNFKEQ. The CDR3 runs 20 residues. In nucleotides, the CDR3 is TGTGCCAGCAGCCCTCTAACTAGCGGGAGGGCCAGTTTCGTGACAGATACGCAGTATTTT. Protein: CASSPLTSGRASFVTDTQYF.

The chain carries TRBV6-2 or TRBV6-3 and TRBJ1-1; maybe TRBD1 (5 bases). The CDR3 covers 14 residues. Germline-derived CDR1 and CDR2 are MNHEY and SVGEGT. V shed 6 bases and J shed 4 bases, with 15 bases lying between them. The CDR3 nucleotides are TGTGCCAGCAGCCGCTCAGGGTCCGTCACTGAAGCTTTCTTT. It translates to CASSRSGSVTEAFF.

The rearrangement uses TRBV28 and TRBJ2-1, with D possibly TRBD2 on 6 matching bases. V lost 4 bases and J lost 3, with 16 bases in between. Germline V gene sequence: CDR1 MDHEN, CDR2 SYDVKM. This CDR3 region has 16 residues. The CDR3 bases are TGTGCCAGCAGTTCGCAGAGGGGACTGGTCTACAATGAGCAGTTCTTC. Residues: CASSSQRGLVYNEQFF.

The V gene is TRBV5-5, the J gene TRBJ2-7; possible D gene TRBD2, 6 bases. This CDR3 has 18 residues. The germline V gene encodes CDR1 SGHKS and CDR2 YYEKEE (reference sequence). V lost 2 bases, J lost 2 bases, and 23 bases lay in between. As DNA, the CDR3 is TGTGCCAGCAGCTTAAAACCGATCGGGGGAGCCCCAACCTACGAGCAGTACTTC. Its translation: CASSLKPIGGAPTYEQYF. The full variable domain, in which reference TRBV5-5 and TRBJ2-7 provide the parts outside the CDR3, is DAGVTQSPTHLIKTRGQQVTLRCSPISGHKSVSWYQQVLGQGPQFIFQYYEKEERGRGNFPDRFSARQFPNYSSELNVNALLLGDSALYLCASSLKPIGGAPTYEQYFGPGTRLTVT.

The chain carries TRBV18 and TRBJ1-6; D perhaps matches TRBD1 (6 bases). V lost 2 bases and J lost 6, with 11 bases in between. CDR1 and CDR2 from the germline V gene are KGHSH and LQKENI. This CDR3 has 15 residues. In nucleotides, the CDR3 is TGTGCCAGCTCACCAAATATGGACAGTAATTCACCCCTCCACTTT. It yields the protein CASSPNMDSNSPLHF.

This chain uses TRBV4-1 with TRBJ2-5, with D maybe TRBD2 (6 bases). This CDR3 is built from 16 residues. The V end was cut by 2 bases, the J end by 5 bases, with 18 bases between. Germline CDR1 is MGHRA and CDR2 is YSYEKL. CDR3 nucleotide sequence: TGCGCCAGCAGCCAAAAATGGGGCGGGACTGGGGAGACCCAGTACTTC. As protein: CASSQKWGGTGETQYF.

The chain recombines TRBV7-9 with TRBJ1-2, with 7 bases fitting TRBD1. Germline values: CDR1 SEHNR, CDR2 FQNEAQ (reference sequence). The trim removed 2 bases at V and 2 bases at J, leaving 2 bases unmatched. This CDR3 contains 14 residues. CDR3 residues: CASSLQTGNYGYTF. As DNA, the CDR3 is TGTGCCAGCAGCTTACAGACAGGGAACTATGGCTACACCTTC.

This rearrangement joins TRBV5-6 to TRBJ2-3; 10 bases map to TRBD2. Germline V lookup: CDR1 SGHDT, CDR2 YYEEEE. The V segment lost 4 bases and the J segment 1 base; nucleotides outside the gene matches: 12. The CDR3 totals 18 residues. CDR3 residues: CASSRRLAGGSRTDTQYF. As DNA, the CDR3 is TGTGCCAGCAGCCGTCGTTTAGCGGGAGGCTCTCGCACAGATACGCAGTATTTT.

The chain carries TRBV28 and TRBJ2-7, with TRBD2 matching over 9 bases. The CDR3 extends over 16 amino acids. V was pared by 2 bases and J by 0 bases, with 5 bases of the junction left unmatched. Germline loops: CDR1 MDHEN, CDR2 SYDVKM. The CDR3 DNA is TGTGCCAGCAGTTTAGGCGGGGGGGGTATCTCCTACGAGCAGTACTTC. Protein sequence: CASSLGGGGISYEQYF.

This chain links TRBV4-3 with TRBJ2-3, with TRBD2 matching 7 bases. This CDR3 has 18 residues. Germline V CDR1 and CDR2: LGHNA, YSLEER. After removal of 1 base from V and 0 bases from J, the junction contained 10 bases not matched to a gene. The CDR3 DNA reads TGCGCCAGCAGCCAAGGGGGACGAGGCGGGAGAAGCACAGATACGCAGTATTTT. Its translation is CASSQGGRGGRSTDTQYF.

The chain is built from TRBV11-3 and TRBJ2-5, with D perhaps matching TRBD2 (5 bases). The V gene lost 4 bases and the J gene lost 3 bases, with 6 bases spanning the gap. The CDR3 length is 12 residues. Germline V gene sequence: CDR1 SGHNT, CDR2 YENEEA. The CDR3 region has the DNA TGTGCCAGCAGCTCAGCGGAAGAGACCCAGTACTTC. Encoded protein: CASSSAEETQYF.

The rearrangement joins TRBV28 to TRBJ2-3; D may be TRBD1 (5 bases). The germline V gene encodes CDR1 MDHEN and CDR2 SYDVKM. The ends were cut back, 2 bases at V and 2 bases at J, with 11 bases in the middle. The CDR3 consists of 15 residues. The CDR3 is CASSLVTGTTDTQYF. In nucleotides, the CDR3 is TGTGCCAGCAGTTTAGTTACAGGAACCACAGATACGCAGTATTTT.